Shown below are 9 T cell receptor beta chains from a single sample sequenced in a study of shared clonotypes between healthy human individuals. Only in-frame clones appear in the TCRdb table, and some are missing; sequencing was by immunoSEQ multiplex PCR. The sample shows over 700,000 clones, 72% of them seen only once. The sequenced sample consisted of memory CD4+ T cells sorted from blood. Noted subset: CD45RA-negative fraction. All receptors derive from a woman aged 25 to 39 in good health.

V is TRBV10-3 and J is TRBJ2-5; a weak D match, TRBD2 (5 bases). CDR3 size: 14 residues. Germline V lookup: CDR1 ENHRY, CDR2 SYGVKD. V was shortened by 4 bases and J by 3 bases, with 12 bases between the two germline ends. The CDR3 DNA reads TGTGCCATCAGTGGTGCGAGGACTGAAGAGACCCAGTACTTC. As protein: CAISGARTEETQYF.

In DNA, the CDR3 is TGTGCCAGCACCCCGTCAGGTTGGGGCAATCAGCCCCAGCATTTT. Encoded protein: CASTPSGWGNQPQHF. The J gene is TRBJ1-5, the V gene TRBV6-1; D is ambiguous. Trimming shortened V by 7 bases and J by 2 bases, and 15 bases separated the two germline ends. Germline V gene lookup returns CDR1 MNHNS and CDR2 SASEGT. The CDR3 runs 15 residues.

This chain links TRBV7-8 with TRBJ2-7; D perhaps matches TRBD2 (5 bases). This CDR3 spans 16 amino acids. Trimming removed 2 bases at V and 3 bases at J, with 17 bases between. Germline lookup yields CDR1 SGHVS and CDR2 FQNEAQ. Here the CDR3 reads CASSLHGESGLYEQYF. In nucleotides, the CDR3 is TGTGCCAGCAGCTTACATGGGGAGTCAGGACTCTACGAGCAGTACTTC.

The CDR3 loop is CASSRDYGYTF. In nucleotides, the CDR3 is TGTGCCAGCAGCCGCGACTATGGCTACACCTTC. The V gene is TRBV7-2, the J gene TRBJ1-2; D not resolved. V gave up 5 bases and J gave up 3 bases, with 4 bases separating them. The germline CDR1 and CDR2 sequences are SGHTA and FQGNSA. The CDR3 loop spans 11 amino acids.

The CDR3 sequence is CASSIVAGGKSNTEAFF. The CDR3 DNA is TGTGCCAGTAGTATAGTAGCGGGGGGCAAATCGAACACTGAAGCTTTCTTT. The chain is built from TRBV19 and TRBJ1-1; D possibly corresponds to TRBD1 (6 bases). Germline CDR1 is LNHDA and CDR2 is SQIVND (reference sequence). V was clipped by 1 base and J by 1 base, with 16 bases between them. This CDR3 contains 17 residues. The full variable domain, with the rest looked up from reference TRBV19 and TRBJ1-1, is DGGITQSPKYLFRKEGQNVTLSCEQNLNHDAMYWYRQDPGQGLRLIYYSQIVNDFQKGDIAEGYSVSREKKESFPLTVTSAQKNPTAFYLCASSIVAGGKSNTEAFFGQGTRLTVV.

The V gene is TRBV19, the J gene TRBJ2-3; 8 nucleotides line up with TRBD2. CDR3 length equals 15 residues. The V segment lost 4 bases and the J segment 3 bases; nucleotides outside the gene matches: 6. CDR1 is LNHDA, CDR2 SQIVND, per germline (reference sequence). The CDR3 is CASSKQAGVTDTQYF. CDR3 nucleotides: TGTGCCAGTAGTAAACAAGCGGGAGTAACAGATACGCAGTATTTT.

The chain joins TRBV11-2 to TRBJ2-2; D unclear. The V end was cut by 8 bases, the J end by 4 bases, with 14 bases between. CDR1 is SGHAT and CDR2 is FQNNGV in the germline V gene. This CDR3 region has 14 residues. This CDR3 reads CASASHLLTGELFF. The CDR3 DNA is TGTGCCAGCGCTTCACACCTACTCACCGGGGAGCTGTTTTTT.

V and J are TRBV6-6 and TRBJ2-3; maybe TRBD2 (6 bases). CDR1 MNHNY and CDR2 SVGAGI come from the germline V gene (reference sequence). The V end lost 7 bases, the J end lost 2 bases, and 10 bases lay between the germline ends. The CDR3 covers 13 residues. The CDR3 is CASNRDSTDTQYF. The CDR3 DNA reads as TGTGCCAGCAATCGGGACTCCACAGATACGCAGTATTTT.

The chain has TRBV15 and TRBJ1-5, with D unclear. The CDR3 length is 15 residues. Deletions cut 0 bases from V and 4 bases from J, with 10 bases between. Germline V gene data show CDR1 as LNHNV and CDR2 as YYDKDF (reference sequence). The CDR3 loop is CATSRDFDKNQPQHF. In nucleotides, the CDR3 is TGTGCCACCAGCAGAGATTTCGACAAGAATCAGCCCCAGCATTTT.